These T cell receptor beta chains were read from a single sample in a study of T cell repertoires in cytomegalovirus infection. From the reads, TCRdb called clonotypes with MiXCR, one entry per CDR3 protein. This table holds 300,000 to 400,000 distinct CDR3 sequences, over 15% found once. Input material: PBMCs. The receptor source for this set is a human donor in good health (CMV status not recorded). Some clones in this sample may be carry-over from other donors' samples. Each CDR3 is given with its conserved first and last residue. Each record gives: D gene, clone size, V gene, J gene, CDR3 DNA, CDR3 protein. D genes are given only for firm matches. Clone size appears in some rows only: once, few, many, or a class for an expanded clone.

TRBD2,-,TRBV6-2/TRBV6-3,TRBJ2-7,TGTGCCAGCAGTTATGCGGGAGGGGCCTACGAGCAGTACTTC,CASSYAGGAYEQYF
-,many,TRBV25-1,TRBJ2-1,TGTGCCAGCAGTGAATTCAATGAGCAGTTCTTC,CASSEFNEQFF
-,few,TRBV28,TRBJ1-5,TGTGCCATCGGAAGCAATCAGCCCCAGCATTTT,CAIGSNQPQHF
-,few,TRBV4-3,TRBJ2-1,TGCGCCAGCAGCGCCCGTGAGGGGCGGGAAATCTACAATGAGCAGTTCTTC,CASSAREGREIYNEQFF
TRBD1,many,TRBV19,TRBJ1-5,TGTGCCAGTAGTACTTCCCCGGGACAGGGTGAGCGTCAGCCCCAGCATTTT,CASSTSPGQGERQPQHF
-,-,TRBV5-4,TRBJ1-5,TGTGCCAGCAGCCGCGAGGGTAGCAATCAGCCCCAGCATTTT,CASSREGSNQPQHF
TRBD2,-,TRBV20-1,TRBJ2-3,TGCAGTGCTGGCCCCCAATCGGGGGGTATAACATTCACAGATACGCAGTATTTT,CSAGPQSGGITFTDTQYF
-,-,TRBV14,TRBJ2-3,TGTGCCAGCAGCCACGCCGGGTCCGGCAGAGATACGCAGTATTTT,CASSHAGSGRDTQYF
-,many,TRBV7-6,TRBJ2-4,TGTGCCAGCAGCCCCCAAGGACAGAAAAACATTCAGTACTTC,CASSPQGQKNIQYF
TRBD1,-,TRBV6-5,TRBJ2-3,TGTGCCAGCAGTTTGACAGGGACATCCACAGATACGCAGTATTTT,CASSLTGTSTDTQYF
-,-,TRBV3-1,TRBJ2-7,TGTGCCAGCAGCCAACTCATACAGGGCTACGAGCAGTACTTC,CASSQLIQGYEQYF